The rows below give T cell receptor beta chains drawn from one sample of a study of blood T cells in healthy people across ages. TCRdb recomputed calls from the 5' RACE reads with MiXCR, one row per CDR3 protein. Counted here are hundreds of thousands of distinct CDR3 sequences, around a fifth occurring once; the ten biggest clones make up approximately 20%. The material sequenced was blood. The receptors were gathered from a man in his sixties or seventies in good health. Both conserved end residues are part of each CDR3. D genes are given only for firm matches. Rows give clone size only sometimes, using once, few, many, or a class for an expanded clone.

TRBD2	TRBV6-5	few	TRBJ2-7	TGTGCCAGCAGGACTAGCGGGGGCGTAAGATACGAGCAGTACTTC	CASRTSGGVRYEQYF
TRBD1	TRBV28	.	TRBJ2-3	TGTGCCAGCAGTGGACAGGGGTTTAGCACAGATACGCAGTATTTT	CASSGQGFSTDTQYF
.	TRBV29-1	few	TRBJ2-3	TGCAGCGTTGCCCAACCCCCTGGCGCAGATACGCAGTATTTT	CSVAQPPGADTQYF
TRBD1	TRBV18	.	TRBJ1-2	TGTGCCAGCTCACCGAAGACAGGGTTTGGCTATGGCTACACCTTC	CASSPKTGFGYGYTF
TRBD2	TRBV29-1	few	TRBJ2-2	TGCAGCGTTGCCATAACTAGCGGAAACACCGGGGAGCTGTTTTTT	CSVAITSGNTGELFF
.	TRBV21-1	.	TRBJ2-3	TGTGCCAGCAGCAACCCACTCACTAGCGGTACAGATACGCAGTATTTT	CASSNPLTSGTDTQYF
TRBD2	TRBV20-1	many	TRBJ2-1	TGCAGTGCTAGACTAGCGGGAGACTACAATGAGCAGTTCTTC	CSARLAGDYNEQFF
.	TRBV5-1	.	TRBJ2-7	TGCGCCAGCAGCTCCGTCCCGGGACCTTACTACGAGCAGTACTTC	CASSSVPGPYYEQYF
TRBD2	TRBV2	.	TRBJ2-4	TGTGCCAGCAGTCGACTAGCGGGGGGGCCTGAAAACATTCAGTACTTC	CASSRLAGGPENIQYF
.	TRBV5-1	.	TRBJ1-2	TGCGCCAGCAGCCCCGGTACGGGGGCCCTTGGGGATGGCTACACCTTC	CASSPGTGALGDGYTF
.	TRBV28	few	TRBJ2-7	TGTGCCAGCAGTTCGCCCCGAAAGCAGTACTTC	CASSSPRKQYF
TRBD1	TRBV10-3	.	TRBJ1-2	TGTGCCATCAGTGAGATGGACAGGGACGACTATGGCTACACCTTC	CAISEMDRDDYGYTF
TRBD1	TRBV3-1	few	TRBJ2-3	TGTGCCAGCAGCCTTCGACAGGGGGGGAGCACAGATACGCAGTATTTT	CASSLRQGGSTDTQYF
.	TRBV5-1	many	TRBJ2-5	TGCGCCAGCAGCCTCCCGGGCAGTCAAGAGACCCAGTACTTC	CASSLPGSQETQYF
.	TRBV3-1	few	TRBJ2-7	TGTGCCAGCAGCCAGAACAGGGACTCTCCGTACGAGCAGTACTTC	CASSQNRDSPYEQYF
.	TRBV29-1	few	TRBJ1-2	TGCAGCGTTGTTCAGGGTGTCAACTATGGCTACACCTTC	CSVVQGVNYGYTF
TRBD1	TRBV7-2	.	TRBJ2-7	TGTGCCAGCAGCGCATACAGGGGCGCCGAGCAGTACTTC	CASSAYRGAEQYF
TRBD2	TRBV27	.	TRBJ2-4	TGTGCCAGCAGTCCCCAGATAGCGGGAGGAGCCAAAAACATTCAGTACTTC	CASSPQIAGGAKNIQYF
.	TRBV6-2/TRBV6-3	.	TRBJ1-1	TGTGCCAGCAGCGCGGTGGACACTGAAGCTTTCTTT	CASSAVDTEAFF
.	TRBV20-1	few	TRBJ1-1	TGCAGTGCTGATCAACAGGGAAAAGCTTTCTTT	CSADQQGKAFF
.	TRBV7-7	.	TRBJ2-5	TGTGCCAGCAGCTTAAGGGCAGCTCCCCAAGAGACCCAGTACTTC	CASSLRAAPQETQYF
.	TRBV3-1	few	TRBJ2-5	TGTGCCAGCAGCCAAGGTGTAGGTCTAGCCCAAGAGACCCAGTACTTC	CASSQGVGLAQETQYF
.	TRBV7-8	.	TRBJ1-3	TGTGCCAGCAGCTTAGCAGGGACGGACCCAAGAAACACCATATATTTT	CASSLAGTDPRNTIYF
TRBD2	TRBV7-9	few	TRBJ2-2	TGTGCCAGCAGCTTAGCGACAGATAGCGGGGACACCGGGGAGCTGTTTTTT	CASSLATDSGDTGELFF
TRBD1	TRBV6-5	few	TRBJ1-2	TGTGCCAGCACCATAAGGACAGGGGCCGGTAGGGGCTACACCTTC	CASTIRTGAGRGYTF
TRBD2	TRBV12-3/TRBV12-4	few	TRBJ2-1	TGTGCCAGCAGTTTACAGGTGCTAGCGGGAGGGCCCACCGAGCAGTTCTTC	CASSLQVLAGGPTEQFF
TRBD1	TRBV5-1	few	TRBJ2-5	TGCGCCAGCAGCTTGGATGGACAGGACCAAGAGACCCAGTACTTC	CASSLDGQDQETQYF
.	TRBV4-1	.	TRBJ1-3	TGCGCCAGCAGCCAAGAAGGCCAGGGCCGGGGAAACACCATATATTTT	CASSQEGQGRGNTIYF
.	TRBV10-3	.	TRBJ1-4	TGTGCCATCAGTGAGTCGCGCGCAACTAATGAAAAACTGTTTTTT	CAISESRATNEKLFF
.	TRBV12-3/TRBV12-4	.	TRBJ2-1	TGTGCCAGCAGTCCGGGACTCTCCATCAATGAGCAGTTCTTC	CASSPGLSINEQFF
TRBD2	TRBV12-3/TRBV12-4	few	TRBJ2-2	TGTGCCAGCACCGGACTAGCGGGGGACGCCGGGGAGCTGTTTTTT	CASTGLAGDAGELFF
.	TRBV7-6	once	TRBJ2-3	TGTGCCAGCAGCTCGATAATGGGTTTTAGCACAGATACGCAGTATTTT	CASSSIMGFSTDTQYF
.	TRBV20-1	.	TRBJ2-3	TGCAGTGCTAGAGAGTGGGCAGGGATTTACACAGATACGCAGTATTTT	CSAREWAGIYTDTQYF
.	TRBV5-1	many	TRBJ1-1	TGCGCCAGCAGTCAGGCCTGGAACACTGAAGCTTTCTTT	CASSQAWNTEAFF
.	TRBV7-2	.	TRBJ2-3	TGTGCCAGCAGCTTAGCGCCTTATGCCATCACAGATACGCAGTATTTT	CASSLAPYAITDTQYF
.	TRBV6-4	few	TRBJ2-3	TGTGCCAGCAGTGACGGGGGGGGCGCGAGCACAGATACGCAGTATTTT	CASSDGGGASTDTQYF
TRBD2	TRBV3-1	.	TRBJ2-4	TGTGCCAGCAGCCAAGATCTTGGACTAGCGGGGGGTACCATTCAGTACTTC	CASSQDLGLAGGTIQYF
.	TRBV5-1	.	TRBJ1-1	TGCGCCAGCAGCTTTATTACAAACACTGAAGCTTTCTTT	CASSFITNTEAFF
TRBD2	TRBV19	few	TRBJ2-1	TGTGCCAGTAGTCTCGCGGGAGGCCCTCCTTATGAGCAGTTCTTC	CASSLAGGPPYEQFF
TRBD1	TRBV6-4	few	TRBJ2-3	TGTGCCAGCAGAAGGACAGGGGGGCCTACAGATACGCAGTATTTT	CASRRTGGPTDTQYF